One sample yielded the 8 T cell receptor beta chains listed below, sequenced in a study of cytomegalovirus exposure and HLA in healthy donors. TCRdb's copy holds only in-frame clones and misses some; the assay was immunoSEQ multiplex PCR. The sample holds about 57,000 clones, about 89% seen once. The source material was PBMCs. These receptors were obtained from a woman younger than 35 in good health and CMV-seronegative.

The chain carries TRBV7-8 and TRBJ2-1; maybe TRBD1 (6 bases). The germline V gene has CDR1 SGHVS and CDR2 FQNEAQ. The V and J ends lost 0 bases and 0 bases respectively, with 15 bases between them. The CDR3 is 18 amino acids. The CDR3 sequence is CASSLALWTDSSYNEQFF. In DNA form, the CDR3 reads TGTGCCAGCAGCTTAGCGCTTTGGACAGATAGCTCCTACAATGAGCAGTTCTTC.

The chain combines TRBV10-1 with TRBJ2-7; no firm D call. Trimming cost V 1 base and J 6 bases, with 10 bases left between them. This CDR3 contains 13 residues. Germline CDR1 reads WNHNN; CDR2 reads SYGVQD (reference sequence). The CDR3 sequence is CASSEWLVGEQYF. As DNA, the CDR3 is TGCGCCAGCAGTGAGTGGCTAGTGGGCGAGCAGTACTTC.

V gene TRBV12-1 combines with J gene TRBJ1-2; TRBD1, the table's D call, lacks a check against the DNA. TRBV12-1 is a recognized pseudogene. This CDR3 comprises 13 residues. The chain's CDR3 is CASSQEDTDGYTF. The CDR3 DNA follows: TGTGCCAGCAGCCAAGAGGACACCGATGGCTACACCTTC.

J is TRBJ2-1 and V is TRBV5-1; 15 nucleotides match TRBD2. V dropped 4 bases and J dropped 0; count of bases not matched to a gene: 14. There are 21 residues in the CDR3. CDR1 SGHRS and CDR2 YFSETQ come from the germline V gene. CDR3 sequence reads: CASSPPWTSGRVPLSYNEQFF. CDR3 sequence (DNA): TGCGCCAGCAGCCCCCCTTGGACTAGCGGGAGGGTCCCACTCTCCTACAATGAGCAGTTCTTC.

The V gene is TRBV11-2, the J gene TRBJ2-7; D unclear. Deletions cut 5 bases from V and 2 bases from J, with 19 bases between. Germline-derived CDR1 and CDR2 are SGHAT and FQNNGV. The CDR3 has 16 amino acids. This chain's CDR3 is CASSRTKHYPPYEQYF. The CDR3 DNA reads TGTGCCAGCAGCCGAACCAAACACTATCCCCCCTACGAGCAGTACTTC. The variable domain in full, completed from reference TRBV11-2 and TRBJ2-7, reads EAGVAQSPRYKIIEKRQSVAFWCNPISGHATLYWYQQILGQGPKLLIQFQNNGVVDDSQLPKDRFSAERLKGVDSTLKIQPAKLEDSAVYLCASSRTKHYPPYEQYFGPGTRLTVT.

J is TRBJ1-5 and V is TRBV6-4; D possibly corresponds to TRBD1 (5 bases). CDR1 is MRHNA and CDR2 is SNTAGT in the germline V gene. The CDR3 spans 15 residues. The germline V and J ends were trimmed by 1 base and 6 bases, with 13 bases remaining between them. Written as DNA, the CDR3 is TGTGCCAGCAGTGACTACCCAGGGCTCGCTCAGCCCCAGCATTTT. Its translation: CASSDYPGLAQPQHF.

This clone has a handful of counts. The gene calls are TRBV6-1 and TRBJ2-7; perhaps TRBD1 as D (6 bases). CDR1 is MNHNS and CDR2 is SASEGT in the germline V gene. The CDR3 consists of 12 residues. The V end was cut by 10 bases, the J end by 4 bases, with 14 bases between. In DNA form, the CDR3 reads TGTGCCACCGAGACAGGTCGGTACGAGCAGTACTTC. Amino acids: CATETGRYEQYF.

CDR3 region: CASSPPSLADTQYF. CDR3 coding DNA: TGTGCCAGCTCACCACCTAGCCTAGCAGATACGCAGTATTTT. The rearrangement uses TRBV18 and TRBJ2-3; D uncertain. The V end was cut by 0 bases, the J end by 4 bases, with 8 bases between. The V gene's germline CDR1 is KGHSH and CDR2 LQKENI. The CDR3 length is 14 residues. Full variable domain (missing parts from reference TRBV18 and TRBJ2-3): NAGVMQNPRHLVRRRGQEARLRCSPMKGHSHVYWYRQLPEEGLKFMVYLQKENIIDESGMPKERFSAEFPKEGPSILRIQQVVRGDSAAYFCASSPPSLADTQYFGPGTRLTVL.